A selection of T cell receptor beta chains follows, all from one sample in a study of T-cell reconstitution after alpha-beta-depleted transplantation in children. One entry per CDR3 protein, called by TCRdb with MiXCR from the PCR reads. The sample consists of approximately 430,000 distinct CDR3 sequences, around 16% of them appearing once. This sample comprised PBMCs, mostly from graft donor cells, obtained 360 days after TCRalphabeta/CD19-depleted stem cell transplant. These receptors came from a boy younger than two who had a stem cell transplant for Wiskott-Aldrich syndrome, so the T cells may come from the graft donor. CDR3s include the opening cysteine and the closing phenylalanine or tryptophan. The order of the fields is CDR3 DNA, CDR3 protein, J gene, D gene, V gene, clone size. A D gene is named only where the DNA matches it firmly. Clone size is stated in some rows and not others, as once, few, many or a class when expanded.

DNA: TGTGCCACCAGTGACTCGGGACACCGCGGAGGCAAAAACATTCAGTACTTC; CDR3: CATSDSGHRGGKNIQYF; J: TRBJ2-4; D: -; V: TRBV24-1; size: -
DNA: TGTGCCAGCAGCCCAAATCCCCGGCCCGGTGAGCAGTTCTTC; CDR3: CASSPNPRPGEQFF; J: TRBJ2-1; D: -; V: TRBV12-3/TRBV12-4; size: -
DNA: TGTGCCAGCACTGGACAGGGGGGTAATTTCTACGAGCAGTACTTC; CDR3: CASTGQGGNFYEQYF; J: TRBJ2-7; D: TRBD1; V: TRBV2; size: -
DNA: TGCAGCGTTGAGGCCCCCAGGGGAGAGACCCAGTACTTC; CDR3: CSVEAPRGETQYF; J: TRBJ2-5; D: -; V: TRBV29-1; size: few
DNA: TGTGCCAGCAGCCAACGACAGGGCTCCTACAATGAGCAGTTCTTC; CDR3: CASSQRQGSYNEQFF; J: TRBJ2-1; D: TRBD1; V: TRBV14; size: -
DNA: TGTGCCAGCAGTTACTCGACAGTAGGTCAGCCCCAGCATTTT; CDR3: CASSYSTVGQPQHF; J: TRBJ1-5; D: -; V: TRBV6-5; size: -
DNA: TGTGCCAGCAGGGATCCCAGGTGGGACGAGCAGTACTTC; CDR3: CASRDPRWDEQYF; J: TRBJ2-7; D: -; V: TRBV12-3/TRBV12-4; size: many
DNA: TGTGCCAGCAGTTTAGCGGCGACGGGGCAGTTCTTC; CDR3: CASSLAATGQFF; J: TRBJ2-1; D: -; V: TRBV12-3/TRBV12-4; size: few
DNA: TGTGCCAGCAGCATTTCGGGCAGGGAGCACACCGGGGAGCTGTTTTTT; CDR3: CASSISGREHTGELFF; J: TRBJ2-2; D: -; V: TRBV28; size: -
DNA: TGCAGTGCTAGGGACTTCAGCTCCTACGAGCAGTACTTC; CDR3: CSARDFSSYEQYF; J: TRBJ2-7; D: -; V: TRBV20-1; size: -
DNA: TGTGCCAGCAAAAGGGGAGGGACCGGGGAGCTGTTTTTT; CDR3: CASKRGGTGELFF; J: TRBJ2-2; D: TRBD2; V: TRBV28; size: few
DNA: TGCGCCAGCAGCCAAGCTACAGGGTTTCGGTATGGCTACACCTTC; CDR3: CASSQATGFRYGYTF; J: TRBJ1-2; D: -; V: TRBV4-1; size: -
DNA: TGTGCCAGCAGGGGACACCTCTCCTACGAGCAGTACTTC; CDR3: CASRGHLSYEQYF; J: TRBJ2-7; D: -; V: TRBV12-3/TRBV12-4; size: few
DNA: TGTGCCAGCAGTCCGAGGCAGAATCAGCCCCAGCATTTT; CDR3: CASSPRQNQPQHF; J: TRBJ1-5; D: -; V: TRBV6-1; size: few
DNA: TGTGCCAGCAGTCTCCCGGGGGGGAGCCAAGAGACCCAGTACTTC; CDR3: CASSLPGGSQETQYF; J: TRBJ2-5; D: TRBD2; V: TRBV28; size: -
DNA: TGCAGTGCTCATAGAGCGCCGGCAGATACGCAGTATTTT; CDR3: CSAHRAPADTQYF; J: TRBJ2-3; D: -; V: TRBV20-1; size: -
DNA: TGCGCCAGCAGCCCGGGCCTTGGCGATAGAAACCTAGCCAAAAACATTCAGTACTTC; CDR3: CASSPGLGDRNLAKNIQYF; J: TRBJ2-4; D: -; V: TRBV4-3; size: -
DNA: TGTGCCAGCAGTTACCCGAATATGAATTACGAGCAGTACTTC; CDR3: CASSYPNMNYEQYF; J: TRBJ2-7; D: -; V: TRBV6-2/TRBV6-3; size: few
DNA: TGTGCCAGCAGCTTTCAGCTTAGCGGAGAGGTCTCCTACGAGCAGTACTTC; CDR3: CASSFQLSGEVSYEQYF; J: TRBJ2-7; D: -; V: TRBV7-9; size: few
DNA: TGTGCCAGCAGTTACTTCCGCGGGAGCGGGGAGCTGTTTTTT; CDR3: CASSYFRGSGELFF; J: TRBJ2-2; D: TRBD2; V: TRBV6-2/TRBV6-3; size: -
DNA: TGTGCCAGCAGCGTAGGCCCCAACAGGGAGGAGACCCAGTACTTC; CDR3: CASSVGPNREETQYF; J: TRBJ2-5; D: -; V: TRBV9; size: -
DNA: TGTGCCAGCAGCTTTGCGGGGAGGGCCGGTGATACGCAGTATTTT; CDR3: CASSFAGRAGDTQYF; J: TRBJ2-3; D: TRBD2; V: TRBV13; size: few
DNA: TGCAGTGTTAGATGGCTCCTGTACCAAGAGACCCAGTACTTC; CDR3: CSVRWLLYQETQYF; J: TRBJ2-5; D: -; V: TRBV20-1; size: -
DNA: TGCGCCAGCAGTAGCAGGAGTAGCACTCAAGAGACCCAGTACTTC; CDR3: CASSSRSSTQETQYF; J: TRBJ2-5; D: -; V: TRBV5-1; size: -
DNA: TGTGCCAGCAGCCATCCCGACAGCCTACACCGGGACACGAACACCGGGGAGCTGTTTTTT; CDR3: CASSHPDSLHRDTNTGELFF; J: TRBJ2-2; D: -; V: TRBV11-1; size: few
DNA: TGTGCCAGCAGTTCGGGACAGGGAGTCACCGGGGAGCTGTTTTTT; CDR3: CASSSGQGVTGELFF; J: TRBJ2-2; D: TRBD1; V: TRBV6-6; size: -
DNA: TGCGCCAGCAGCTTGGCGCTCAGGGACACTGAAGCTTTCTTT; CDR3: CASSLALRDTEAFF; J: TRBJ1-1; D: -; V: TRBV5-1; size: few
DNA: TGTGCCACCAGTGGACTGACGGGTAAGTCCTTCTTT; CDR3: CATSGLTGKSFF; J: TRBJ1-1; D: -; V: TRBV24-1; size: few
DNA: TGTGCCAGCAGCTACCAGAGGTCAGGAGCTTTCTTT; CDR3: CASSYQRSGAFF; J: TRBJ1-1; D: -; V: TRBV5-5; size: few
DNA: TGCAGCGTTGCGCAGGGGTCCGCCAGGCCCAAAAACATTCAGTACTTC; CDR3: CSVAQGSARPKNIQYF; J: TRBJ2-4; D: -; V: TRBV29-1; size: -
DNA: TGCAGTGCTAGAGATTTTGCGGGGCCCTACAATGAGCAGTTCTTC; CDR3: CSARDFAGPYNEQFF; J: TRBJ2-1; D: -; V: TRBV20-1; size: many
DNA: TGTGCCAGCAGTCCCCAAGGGGGGGCTGTGTGGACAGATACGCAGTATTTT; CDR3: CASSPQGGAVWTDTQYF; J: TRBJ2-3; D: -; V: TRBV28; size: few
DNA: TGCAGCGTTGAAGGAAGGGTGACCTACAATGAGCAGTTCTTC; CDR3: CSVEGRVTYNEQFF; J: TRBJ2-1; D: -; V: TRBV29-1; size: few
DNA: TGTGCCAGCAGTTACTTCGGGACAGGGTTAGGGGAGCAGTACTTC; CDR3: CASSYFGTGLGEQYF; J: TRBJ2-7; D: TRBD1; V: TRBV6-5; size: few
DNA: TGCGCCAGCAGCCGACTTACTTTATCCGACAATGAGCAGTTCTTC; CDR3: CASSRLTLSDNEQFF; J: TRBJ2-1; D: -; V: TRBV4-1; size: -
DNA: TGCAGCGCCGGACAGGGCTCCTACGAGCAGTACTTC; CDR3: CSAGQGSYEQYF; J: TRBJ2-7; D: TRBD1; V: TRBV29-1; size: -
DNA: TGTGCCAGCAGTTTGCACCACAGGTACGAGCAGTACTTC; CDR3: CASSLHHRYEQYF; J: TRBJ2-7; D: -; V: TRBV28; size: -
DNA: TGCGCCAGCAGCGAGGCCGGGACCGGGGCCAACGTCCTGACTTTC; CDR3: CASSEAGTGANVLTF; J: TRBJ2-6; D: -; V: TRBV5-1; size: -
DNA: TGCGCCAGCAGGTCGGGGGGTTTCACAGATACGCAGTATTTT; CDR3: CASRSGGFTDTQYF; J: TRBJ2-3; D: TRBD2; V: TRBV5-1; size: -
DNA: TGTGCCAGCAGTTACTCACCGACAGCCCAATGGCCCCAGCATTTT; CDR3: CASSYSPTAQWPQHF; J: TRBJ1-5; D: -; V: TRBV6-5; size: few
DNA: TGTGCCTGGAGCGGCGAGGTAAGGCATCAGCCCCAGCATTTT; CDR3: CAWSGEVRHQPQHF; J: TRBJ1-5; D: -; V: TRBV30; size: -
DNA: TGCGCCAGCAGCACCACTGGAGGGTACACTGAAGCTTTCTTT; CDR3: CASSTTGGYTEAFF; J: TRBJ1-1; D: -; V: TRBV5-1; size: few
DNA: TGTGCCAGCAGTTTTCGGTATTCTAGCACAGATACGCAGTATTTT; CDR3: CASSFRYSSTDTQYF; J: TRBJ2-3; D: -; V: TRBV12-3/TRBV12-4; size: -
DNA: TGTGCCAGCAGTTACTCTGACAACACAGATACGCAGTATTTT; CDR3: CASSYSDNTDTQYF; J: TRBJ2-3; D: -; V: TRBV6-5; size: few
DNA: TGTGCCACCAGTGATTCTAGCGGGAGGGCCTTGGGCGGGGAGCTGTTTTTT; CDR3: CATSDSSGRALGGELFF; J: TRBJ2-2; D: TRBD2; V: TRBV24-1; size: -
DNA: TGTGCCAGCAGCTTGACCCGGACGGAGACCCAGTACTTC; CDR3: CASSLTRTETQYF; J: TRBJ2-5; D: -; V: TRBV5-6; size: few
DNA: TGTGCCAGCAGTTCGGGTGGGGAGCAGTTCTTC; CDR3: CASSSGGEQFF; J: TRBJ2-1; D: -; V: TRBV5-1; size: many
DNA: TGTGCCAGCAGTTTTCCCAAGAACTTGAACACTGAAGCTTTCTTT; CDR3: CASSFPKNLNTEAFF; J: TRBJ1-1; D: -; V: TRBV12-3/TRBV12-4; size: -
DNA: TGCGCCAGCAGTGAGTCGAAAGGTCTAGCGGAGTCCTACGAGCAGTACTTC; CDR3: CASSESKGLAESYEQYF; J: TRBJ2-7; D: TRBD2; V: TRBV10-1; size: many
DNA: TGCGCCAGCACGTCCGACAGTTCCTACGAGCAGTACTTC; CDR3: CASTSDSSYEQYF; J: TRBJ2-7; D: -; V: TRBV5-1; size: few
DNA: TGTGCCAGCAGCCGGGGGGGGACTAGCGATTATAGGGAGCAGTTCTTC; CDR3: CASSRGGTSDYREQFF; J: TRBJ2-1; D: TRBD2; V: TRBV11-3; size: few
DNA: TGCAGTGCCATTGGGGGCTACGAGCAGTACTTC; CDR3: CSAIGGYEQYF; J: TRBJ2-7; D: -; V: TRBV20-1; size: once
DNA: TGTGCCAGCAGCACGGGGCGGGGGAGCACAGATACGCAGTATTTT; CDR3: CASSTGRGSTDTQYF; J: TRBJ2-3; D: TRBD2; V: TRBV7-9; size: -
DNA: TGTGCCAGCAGCATGAACCGGGACACTGAAGCTTTCTTT; CDR3: CASSMNRDTEAFF; J: TRBJ1-1; D: -; V: TRBV25-1; size: many
DNA: TGCGCCAGCAGCGTACAGGGTAACAAACTGTTTTTT; CDR3: CASSVQGNKLFF; J: TRBJ1-4; D: -; V: TRBV5-1; size: -
DNA: TGTGCCAGCATCATCCGGACCTACAATGAGCAGTTCTTC; CDR3: CASIIRTYNEQFF; J: TRBJ2-1; D: -; V: TRBV21-1; size: -
DNA: TGCGCCAGCTCCAGACTAGCGGGTTCGTATCAAGAGACCCAGTACTTC; CDR3: CASSRLAGSYQETQYF; J: TRBJ2-5; D: TRBD2; V: TRBV5-1; size: few